The next 7 T cell receptor beta chains were all read from a single sample in a study of blood T cells in healthy people across ages. A J-beta primer mix and a sample-barcoded 5' primer were used in a second PCR of roughly 7 to 12 cycles. Each CDR3 protein gets one entry after TCRdb re-called the 5' RACE reads with MiXCR. The sample includes hundreds of thousands of distinct CDR3 sequences, roughly 30% seen only once; the top ten take 15% to 17%. The sequencing sample was made of blood. These receptors were taken from a woman older than 75 in good health.

In regard to this clonotype: This may stem from a read error, because a much larger clone lies one nucleotide away. As DNA, the CDR3 is TGTGCCAGCAGGATGGACAGCCCTAACTATGGCTACACCTTC. Translated, it gives CASRMDSPNYGYTF. The V gene is TRBV28, the J gene TRBJ1-2, with TRBD1 as a possible D gene (6 bases). Germline V gives CDR1 MDHEN, CDR2 SYDVKM. V was trimmed by 6 bases and J by 0 bases, leaving 11 bases between them. The CDR3 length is 14 residues.

Turning to this clonotype: A clone one base away is much larger, so this may be a read error. The gene calls are TRBV6-6 and TRBJ1-2; no clear D. Germline V gene sequence: CDR1 MNHNY, CDR2 SVGAGI (reference sequence). This CDR3 spans 14 amino acids. The CDR3 sequence: CASRYSMSADGYTF. The CDR3 nucleotides read TGTGCCAGCAGGTACTCGATGTCGGCGGATGGCTACACCTTC.

This clonotype has more than one count but fewer than ten. The V gene is TRBV28, the J gene TRBJ1-5, with a possible D match to TRBD1 (6 bases). The V end was cut by 6 bases, the J end by 0 bases, with 15 bases between. CDR1 MDHEN and CDR2 SYDVKM come from the germline V gene. The CDR3 runs to 16 residues. CDR3 sequence reads: CASRTMTGNSNQPQHF. CDR3 DNA: TGTGCCAGCAGGACAATGACAGGTAATAGCAATCAGCCCCAGCATTTT.

For this clonotype: Since a much larger clone is just one base distant, this may be a read error. This chain uses TRBV7-2 with TRBJ2-4, with D maybe TRBD1 (5 bases). The J call is in doubt because the DNA end fits TRBJ2-5 better. The CDR3 consists of 15 residues. Germline V gives CDR1 SGHTA, CDR2 FQGNSA. CDR3: CASSLSKGIGETQYF. The CDR3 DNA sequence: TGTGCCAGCAGCTTAAGTAAGGGGATAGGCGAGACCCAGTACTTC.

This clonotype came up many times. V usage is TRBV5-1 and J usage is TRBJ1-1; 9 bases are a match to TRBD1. The CDR3 has 15 residues. After removal of 4 bases from V and 4 bases from J, the junction contained 8 bases not matched to a gene. Germline V gene lookup returns CDR1 SGHRS and CDR2 YFSETQ. CDR3 sequence reads: CASSGPGTGSTEAFF. CDR3 coding DNA: TGCGCCAGCAGCGGTCCCGGGACAGGGTCCACTGAAGCTTTCTTT.

This clonotype was detected ten times or more. This chain connects TRBV25-1 to TRBJ2-7; D remains ambiguous. The CDR3 loop spans 13 amino acids. The germline V gene encodes CDR1 MGHDK and CDR2 SYGVNS. V was clipped by 6 bases and J by 0 bases, with 9 bases between them. The CDR3 reads CASSHHPSYEQYF. The CDR3 nucleotides are TGTGCCAGCAGCCACCACCCCTCCTACGAGCAGTACTTC.

This clonotype has a count of ten or more. CDR3 in DNA: TGTGCCAGCAGCTTAGGGCGAGGACGAAGGGGCAATCAGCCCCAGCATTTT. Residues: CASSLGRGRRGNQPQHF. This sequence joins TRBV7-8 and TRBJ1-5; D is undetermined. The CDR3 contains 17 residues. The V end lost 1 base, the J end lost 2 bases, and 15 bases lay between the germline ends. The germline gives CDR1 SGHVS, CDR2 FQNEAQ.